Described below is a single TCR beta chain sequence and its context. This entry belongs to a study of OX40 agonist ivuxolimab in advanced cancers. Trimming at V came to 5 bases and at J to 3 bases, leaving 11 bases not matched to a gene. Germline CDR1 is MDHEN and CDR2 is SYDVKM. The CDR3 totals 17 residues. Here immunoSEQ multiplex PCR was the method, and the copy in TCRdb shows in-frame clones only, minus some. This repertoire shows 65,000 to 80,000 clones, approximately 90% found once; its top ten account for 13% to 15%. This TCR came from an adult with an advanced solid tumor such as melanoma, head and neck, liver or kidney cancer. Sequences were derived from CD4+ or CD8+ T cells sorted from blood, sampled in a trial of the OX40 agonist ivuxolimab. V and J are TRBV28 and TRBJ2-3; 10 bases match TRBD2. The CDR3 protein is CASSLLASGSITDTQYF. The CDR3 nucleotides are TGTGCCAGCAGTCTCCTTGCTAGCGGGAGTATAACAGATACGCAGTATTTT. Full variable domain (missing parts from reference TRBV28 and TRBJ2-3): DVKVTQSSRYLVKRTGEKVFLECVQDMDHENMFWYRQDPGLGLRLIYFSYDVKMKEKGDIPEGYSVSREKKERFSLILESASTNQTSMYLCASSLLASGSITDTQYFGPGTRLTVL.